The text below deals with one T cell receptor (beta chain). This clonotype is a singleton in its sample. Its target antigen remains unknown. No base quality values were provided; no much bigger clone lies one nucleotide off. To demonstrate the VDJtools post-analysis software, the study profiled TCR beta repertoires from the peripheral blood of 13 young patients with multiple sclerosis. The patients with multiple sclerosis were children and adolescents between roughly 6 and 17 years of age. These data come from a study of post-analysis software for immune sequencing data (dated by TCRdb to about 2015). Describing the broader study: Relapsing-remitting, secondary progressive and progressive-relapsing multiple sclerosis were recorded as disease courses, and subtype annotation was lacking for some patients. The patient repertoires were set against 10 or so previously published healthy control repertoires from donors whose ages ranged from roughly 6 to 26 years. A subset of samples was prepared in parallel using single-end sample barcoding, then pooled and co-amplified after Illumina adapter ligation. On the study overall, not on this receptor specifically: Compared with controls, multiple sclerosis patients had significantly lower normalized Chao1 diversity, a finding suggesting substantial peripheral T-cell clonal expansion. Four or five TRBV segments, including TRBV5-6, TRBV5-1 and TRBV20-1, were significantly more frequent in patients than controls. Strong co-clustering of samples prepared in the same batch was shown by direct clustering with F measure, prompting a batch-effect correction. The control group was slightly older than the multiple sclerosis patient group.

The library was built by means of PCR. The instrument given in TCRdb is Illumina HiSeq 2500. To reduce PCR and sequencing biases, unique molecular identifiers were incorporated into the TCR beta cDNA libraries. Some 500,000 cDNA molecules were obtained for every 1 to 10 million input T cells, so each molecule roughly corresponded to one T cell. The same protocol used for the earlier healthy control dataset was applied to prepare and sequence the patient libraries. Samples belonging to the same batch were prepared together, multiplexed and sequenced on a shared HiSeq lane. Turning to the authors' computational methods: Raw barcoded reads were processed with MIGEC, discarding single-read molecular identifier groups before consensus assembly and CDR3 extraction. Clonotype tables were post-analysed with VDJtools, normalizing diversity by down-sampling all datasets to the smallest sample size. Repertoire overlap clustering matched CDR3 amino acid but not nucleotide sequences to correct batch-related cross-sample contamination. TCRdb ran its own pipeline on the public reads, namely fastp trimming at Q25 and MiXCR clone calling, and kept in-frame beta chains. Entries are consolidated by CDR3 protein sequence, retaining the most common genes and DNA. The authors' filters were not applied to this entry. This sample holds hundreds of thousands of distinct CDR3 sequences; 25% to 30% were observed only once. The top ten clones comprise 0.55% to 0.65% of the sample.

From its cysteine to its phenylalanine, the CDR3 spans 17 amino acids. Just the 51-base CDR3 DNA is kept, in frame starting at base 1. The V and J ends are trimmed by 7 bases and 3 bases, leaving 25 bases between them. CDR1 and CDR2 were assigned from the germline V gene as SGHRS and YFSETQ. The origin of this receptor is a girl aged 5-17 years with multiple sclerosis. Sequencing input: blood. The rearranged chain carries TRBV5-1 and TRBJ2-5; no D gene is confidently identified. The CDR3 in this case is CASAPVFRLAVEETQYF. The nucleotides read TGCGCCAGCGCCCCTGTGTTTCGGCTTGCCGTAGAAGAGACCCAGTACTTC.